This T cell receptor beta chain was profiled in a study of T cells after yellow fever vaccination. TCRdb itself ran the 5' RACE reads through MiXCR, one entry per CDR3 protein. The data contain approximately 550,000 distinct CDR3 sequences, 13% of them singletons. V lost 4 bases, J lost 3 bases, and 14 bases lay in between. CDR1 SGHRS and CDR2 YFSETQ come from the germline V gene. There are 14 residues in the CDR3. The receptor was derived from a man aged 25 to 40 who received the YFV17D yellow fever vaccine. The V call is TRBV5-1, the J call TRBJ2-7; D possibly corresponds to TRBD2 (6 bases). Sequenced here: PBMCs, sampled on the day of the yellow fever booster vaccination. The CDR3 spells CASSIGLPNYEQYF. CDR3 sequence (DNA): TGCGCCAGCAGCATAGGACTACCCAACTACGAGCAGTACTTC. The variable domain in full, completed from reference TRBV5-1 and TRBJ2-7, reads KAGVTQTPRYLIKTRGQQVTLSCSPISGHRSVSWYQQTPGQGLQFLFEYFSETQRNKGNFPGRFSGRQFSNSRSEMNVSTLELGDSALYLCASSIGLPNYEQYFGPGTRLTVT.